This T cell receptor beta chain was observed in a study of identifying expanded T cells in peripheral blood. Germline loops: CDR1 GTSNPN, CDR2 SVGIG (reference sequence). The V gene end was trimmed by 0 bases and the J gene end by 8 bases; junction bases not matched to a gene: 5. The CDR3 extends over 14 amino acids. This table comes from immunoSEQ multiplex PCR, and its TCRdb copy is limited to in-frame clones, with some not included. The profile shows over 65,000 clones, roughly 90% of them singletons. Remarks on this clone: Its specificity is not known.

Overall study findings and caveats: Clone count variance between two-week samples rose with total template count. Differentially abundant clones: about 1.3 between replicates, 16.4 at about two weeks, less than 20 at four.

No infections or other immune events were documented during collection. The sample consisted of blood. This TCR was sampled from a person aged 18 to 75 in good health. J is TRBJ2-2 and V is TRBV30; TRBD1 agrees at 8 bases. The CDR3 is CAWSVRRGPGELFF. As DNA, the CDR3 is TGTGCCTGGAGTGTTCGCAGGGGGCCAGGGGAGCTGTTTTTT.